This T cell receptor (beta chain) was identified in a study of molecular identifiers for immune sequencing clone quantification. Study-level information: Within a replicate experiment, RNA obtained from either about 21,000 or 97,000 naive CD8 cells was divided into five aliquots, and four of those aliquots were then sequenced.

Library preparation followed earlier protocols using designated TCR primers. MiXCR was run by TCRdb on the PCR reads, yielding one entry per CDR3 protein. The table records over 550,000 distinct CDR3 sequences, roughly 25% of them present only once. The length of the CDR3 is 14 residues. Between the trimmed V and J ends, which lost 4 bases and 4 bases, there was a span of 10 bases. Germline V gene sequence: CDR1 KGHDR, CDR2 SFDVKD. In regard to this clonotype: Its antigen is not known.

Study outcomes and limitations: Clones of above 20 RNA copies carried over 97% of effector molecules; in naive cells they carried under 1%. A single cell's spiked Jurkat TCR RNA was reportedly detectable among approximately 930,000 naive cells.

The source material was naive CD8+ T cells from blood, with Jurkat cell RNA spiked in. As for subset: FACS-sorted CD8+CD4-CCR7+CD45RA+ naive T cells. The receptor comes from a human donor in good health. Some libraries in this study had Jurkat cell RNA spiked in. V is TRBV24-1 and J is TRBJ2-1; D gene uncertain. The CDR3 loop is CATSERGSYNEQFF. CDR3 DNA: TGTGCCACCAGTGAGCGAGGATCGTACAATGAGCAGTTCTTC.